This T cell receptor beta chain was obtained from a study of T cells in Graves' hyperthyroidism and ophthalmopathy. There were TCR beta CDR3 regions amplified from RNA transcripts. HTBI primers drove first-round RT-PCR of the TCR CDR3. From the multiplex PCR reads, TCRdb called clonotypes with MiXCR, one entry per CDR3 protein. Among 96,000 or so distinct CDR3 sequences, around 52% were seen once, and the ten largest hold about 25%. General study points: A model built on 13 V-J features separated ophthalmopathy from stable hyperthyroidism. For ophthalmopathy, model prediction preceded onset by a median approximately 6 months.

Germline CDR1 SGHVS, CDR2 FNYEAQ. The CDR3 loop spans 16 amino acids. The V and J ends lost 5 bases and 4 bases, in that order; junction bases with no gene match: 13. An absence of ophthalmopathy progression within 18 months meant stable Graves' hyperthyroidism. A patient was excluded if there was uncontrolled infection, other autoimmune disease, pregnancy or lactation. Details on this clonotype: The antigen remains undetermined.

This clonotype was sampled from a woman in her forties with Graves' hyperthyroidism. The genes are TRBV7-6 and TRBJ1-2; 7 bases align to TRBD1. Material: blood. CDR3 sequence reads: CASSPRQGPILYGYTF. DNA for the CDR3: TGTGCCAGCAGCCCCCGACAGGGCCCCATCCTCTATGGCTACACCTTC.